This entry lists 22 T cell receptor beta chains sequenced from one sample in a study of blood T cell repertoires in COVID-19. Profiling relied on immunoSEQ multiplex PCR, and the TCRdb table lists in-frame clones only, not all of them. Found here are more than 400,000 clones, 70% to 90% of them singletons; the top ten hold 3.2%. The sample comprised peripheral blood. The receptors were gathered from a human donor in a cohort sampled during active COVID-19.

The genes are TRBV5-4 and TRBJ1-1, with D tentatively TRBD1 (5 bases). The CDR3 covers 14 residues. The V gene lost 0 bases and the J gene lost 1 base, with 7 bases spanning the gap. Germline CDR1 and CDR2: SGHNT and YYREEE (reference sequence). Written as DNA, the CDR3 is TGTGCCAGCAGCTTGGACAGGTCGAACACTGAAGCTTTCTTT. Encoded protein: CASSLDRSNTEAFF.

This clone was observed a few times. This chain links TRBV6-5 with TRBJ1-1; 11 bases agree with TRBD1. From germline, CDR1 is MNHEY and CDR2 SVGAGI. V trimming: 10 bases; J trimming: 1 base; junction bases outside the gene matches: 8. The length of the CDR3 is 15 residues. The CDR3 sequence is CATSGQGAGNTEAFF. DNA for the CDR3: TGTGCCACTTCAGGACAGGGGGCTGGGAACACTGAAGCTTTCTTT.

The chain recombines TRBV27 with TRBJ2-2, with D hard to call. The CDR3 extends over 15 amino acids. Deletions cut 4 bases from V and 0 bases from J, with 9 bases between. Per the germline V gene, CDR1 is MNHEY and CDR2 is SMNVEV (reference sequence). CDR3 sequence reads: CASSSLRSNTGELFF. The CDR3 DNA follows: TGTGCCAGCAGTTCACTACGATCGAACACCGGGGAGCTGTTTTTT.

The chain uses TRBV5-5 and TRBJ1-1; 7 bases are a match to TRBD1. V gave up 4 bases and J gave up 5 bases; unmatched junction bases: 5. CDR1 SGHKS and CDR2 YYEKEE come from the germline V gene (reference sequence). This CDR3 contains 13 residues. CDR3 nucleotides: TGTGCCAGCAGCCGGACAGGCGGGACTGAAGCTTTCTTT. Translation gives CASSRTGGTEAFF.

The chain is built from TRBV5-4 and TRBJ2-3; 12 bases fit TRBD2. The germline CDR1 and CDR2 sequences are SGHNT and YYREEE (reference sequence). The V gene end was trimmed by 2 bases and the J gene end by 3 bases; junction bases not matched to a gene: 1. The CDR3 is made up of 15 amino acids. In DNA form, the CDR3 reads TGTGCCAGCAGCTTCGGACTAGCGGGGACAGATACGCAGTATTTT. This gives the protein CASSFGLAGTDTQYF.

The rearrangement joins TRBV27 to TRBJ2-1; 9 bases agree with TRBD2. The CDR3 covers 15 residues. J was trimmed by 3 bases and V by 2 bases; bases with no gene match: 2. Germline values: CDR1 MNHEY, CDR2 SMNVEV (reference sequence). CDR3 in DNA: TGTGCCAGCAGTTTAGCGGGAGGGTTCTACAATGAGCAGTTCTTC. It encodes CASSLAGGFYNEQFF.

The V call is TRBV3-1 (or the pseudogene TRBV3-2), the J call TRBJ1-2, with no clear D. Germline CDR1 is LGHDT and CDR2 is YNNKEL (reference sequence). The CDR3 covers 14 residues. Trimming left V 3 bases short and J 4 bases short, with 12 bases between. CDR3 bases: TGTGCCAGCAGCCAGAGGAGGCAGTCCTATGGCTACACCTTC. This sequence encodes CASSQRRQSYGYTF.

This clone has more than one count but fewer than ten. V gene TRBV19 combines with J gene TRBJ1-2; tentatively, D is TRBD1 (6 bases). Germline V gene data show CDR1 as LNHDA and CDR2 as SQIVND (reference sequence). The CDR3 loop spans 13 amino acids. V was shortened by 6 bases and J by 4 bases, with 12 bases between the two germline ends. As DNA, the CDR3 is TGTGCCAGTAGCGTAACAGGGAGCTATGGCTACACCTTC. It translates to CASSVTGSYGYTF. Drawing the rest from reference TRBV19 and TRBJ1-2, the complete variable domain is DGGITQSPKYLFRKEGQNVTLSCEQNLNHDAMYWYRQDPGQGLRLIYYSQIVNDFQKGDIAEGYSVSREKKESFPLTVTSAQKNPTAFYLCASSVTGSYGYTFGSGTRLTVV.

This chain connects TRBV7-9 to TRBJ2-7; 9 nucleotides match TRBD1. V gave up 5 bases and J gave up 4 bases; unmatched junction bases: 3. Germline V gene lookup returns CDR1 SEHNR and CDR2 FQNEAQ (reference sequence). CDR3 length equals 13 residues. CDR3 protein: CASSRTGEYEQYF. In DNA, the CDR3 is TGTGCCAGCAGCCGGACAGGGGAATACGAGCAGTACTTC.

This sequence joins TRBV27 and TRBJ1-2, with 9 bases that match TRBD1. The CDR3 covers 15 residues. The V gene end was trimmed by 0 bases and the J gene end by 3 bases; junction bases not matched to a gene: 2. From germline, CDR1 is MNHEY and CDR2 SMNVEV (reference sequence). CDR3: CASSLSRTGDYGYTF. DNA of the CDR3: TGTGCCAGCAGTTTATCGAGGACAGGGGACTATGGCTACACCTTC.

This rearrangement joins TRBV7-2 to TRBJ1-2; no firm D call. Deletions cut 2 bases from V and 0 bases from J, with 7 bases between. Germline assignment: CDR1 SGHTA and CDR2 FQGNSA. This CDR3 comprises 14 residues. CDR3 sequence reads: CASSLILTNYGYTF. The CDR3 coding sequence is TGTGCCAGCAGCTTAATACTGACTAACTATGGCTACACCTTC.

This clone turned up a few times. The chain carries TRBV24-1 and TRBJ1-3, with 7 positions matching TRBD1. The CDR3 has 18 residues. The germline CDR1 and CDR2 sequences are KGHDR and SFDVKD. J lost 3 bases, V lost 2 bases, and 12 bases had no gene match. The CDR3: CATSDSQRAQGNGNTIYF. The CDR3 DNA reads TGTGCCACCAGTGATTCACAAAGGGCACAGGGGAATGGAAACACCATATATTTT.

The gene calls are TRBV21-1 and TRBJ1-5; the table's D call of TRBD1 was not tested on the DNA. TRBV21-1 is marked as a pseudogene. This CDR3 region has 16 residues. The CDR3 region is CASSKMWQGNNQPQHF. The CDR3 DNA reads as TGTGCCAGCAGCAAAATGTGGCAGGGCAACAATCAGCCCCAGCATTTT.

This clone was recorded only once. Here the CDR3 DNA reads TGTGCCAGCAGCCGCGACAGGGATCGAGGTGGCTACACCTTC. It is translated as CASSRDRDRGGYTF. The chain couples TRBV7-2 to TRBJ1-2; 7 bases map to TRBD1. Germline-derived CDR1 and CDR2 are SGHTA and FQGNSA. This CDR3 comprises 14 residues. After removal of 5 bases from V and 7 bases from J, the junction contained 10 bases not matched to a gene.

This clone was recorded once. V usage is TRBV19 and J usage is TRBJ1-1, with TRBD1 identical over 10 bases. V lost 7 bases and J lost 3; bases outside the gene matches: 5. CDR3 length equals 14 residues. Per the germline V gene, CDR1 is LNHDA and CDR2 is SQIVND (reference sequence). CDR3 sequence (DNA): TGTGCCAGTACGGATGGACAGGGGGACACTGAAGCTTTCTTT. Its translation: CASTDGQGDTEAFF.

The chain couples TRBV6-2 or TRBV6-3 to TRBJ2-4; no clear D gene. The V end was cut by 2 bases, the J end by 10 bases, with 9 bases between. This CDR3 has 12 amino acids. The germline V gene encodes CDR1 MNHEY and CDR2 SVGEGT. The CDR3 region has the DNA TGTGCCAGCAGTTACCCCCTAAAAATTCAGTACTTC. As protein: CASSYPLKIQYF.

This chain connects TRBV29-1 to TRBJ1-2; 8 positions agree with TRBD1. V was clipped by 5 bases and J by 5 bases; unmatched bases: 7. Per the germline V gene, CDR1 is SQVTM and CDR2 is ANQGSEA. The CDR3 spans 13 residues. Here the CDR3 reads CSVSTGVEYGYTF. In DNA form, the CDR3 reads TGCAGCGTTTCGACAGGGGTGGAGTATGGCTACACCTTC.

This clone occurred once. The V gene is TRBV25-1, the J gene TRBJ2-7; 7 bases align to TRBD1. The germline V gene has CDR1 MGHDK and CDR2 SYGVNS. CDR3 length equals 14 residues. With V trimmed by 4 bases and J by 7 bases, 10 bases remained unmatched. CDR3 DNA: TGTGCCAGCAGTGGGGGACAGCTCCCGGATGAGCAGTACTTC. Amino acids: CASSGGQLPDEQYF.

The rearrangement joins TRBV19 to TRBJ1-1, with a weak D call TRBD1 (6 bases). The CDR3 totals 14 residues. Between the trimmed V and J ends, which lost 3 bases and 10 bases, there was a span of 18 bases. The germline V gene encodes CDR1 LNHDA and CDR2 SQIVND (reference sequence). This CDR3 is CASSMKQGTLGAFF. The CDR3 DNA is TGTGCCAGTAGTATGAAGCAGGGGACGCTCGGAGCTTTCTTT.

The rearrangement uses TRBV4-2 and TRBJ2-1, with 8 bases lining up with TRBD2. The V and J ends lost 2 bases and 5 bases, in that order; junction bases with no gene match: 8. The CDR3 consists of 16 residues. Germline CDR1 LGHNA, CDR2 YNFKEQ. CDR3 residues: CASSQPTTSGNNEQFF. CDR3 DNA sequence: TGTGCCAGCAGCCAACCAACCACTAGCGGAAACAATGAGCAGTTCTTC.

The chain combines TRBV11-2 with TRBJ1-4, with D unclear. CDR1 is SGHAT and CDR2 is FQNNGV in the germline V gene. The CDR3 totals 14 residues. V was shortened by 5 bases and J by 2 bases, with 9 bases between the two germline ends. CDR3 residues: CASSQLSTNEKLFF. CDR3 nucleotide sequence: TGTGCCAGCAGCCAATTGAGTACTAATGAAAAACTGTTTTTT.

The chain is built from TRBV6-2 or TRBV6-3 and TRBJ2-1; TRBD2 matches at 7 bases. The germline V gene has CDR1 MNHEY and CDR2 SVGEGT. Trimming at V came to 0 bases and at J to 6 bases, leaving 8 bases not matched to a gene. The length of the CDR3 is 16 residues. The CDR3 sequence is CASSYSGGGPRNEQFF. DNA for the CDR3: TGTGCCAGCAGTTACTCCGGGGGAGGGCCTCGCAATGAGCAGTTCTTC.